A selection of T cell receptor beta chains follows, all from one sample in a study of monozygotic twins with inflammatory bowel disease. TCRdb reprocessed the 5' RACE reads, with one entry per CDR3 protein and no DNA. The listing records approximately 400,000 distinct CDR3 sequences. Sequencing input: blood. These receptors were collected from a human donor with ulcerative colitis or Crohn's disease, or a healthy co-twin of an affected twin (not recorded which). Both conserved end residues are part of each CDR3. Each record gives: V gene, J gene, CDR3 protein.

v_call: TRBV5-5; j_call: TRBJ1-3; cdr3_aa: CASRGPSMAGNTIYF
v_call: TRBV29-1; j_call: TRBJ2-1; cdr3_aa: CSGGDRTYNEQFF
v_call: TRBV7-3; j_call: TRBJ2-3; cdr3_aa: CASSPGLDVTDTQYF
v_call: TRBV7-6; j_call: TRBJ1-1; cdr3_aa: CASSLGGRRTEAFF
v_call: TRBV2; j_call: TRBJ2-7; cdr3_aa: CASSGGLVNYEQYF
v_call: TRBV11-2; j_call: TRBJ1-3; cdr3_aa: CASSLKGSGNTIYF
v_call: TRBV5-1; j_call: TRBJ2-5; cdr3_aa: CASASGQETQYF
v_call: TRBV7-9; j_call: TRBJ2-7; cdr3_aa: CASSPGQGWYEQYF
v_call: TRBV29-1; j_call: TRBJ1-1; cdr3_aa: CSVEVSGYGTEAFF
v_call: TRBV7-2; j_call: TRBJ2-7; cdr3_aa: CASSLEAGSVYEQYF
v_call: TRBV21-1; j_call: TRBJ2-5; cdr3_aa: CASSKFSGRGGETQYF
v_call: TRBV5-1; j_call: TRBJ2-5; cdr3_aa: CASSLPTSGSKETQYF
v_call: TRBV5-1; j_call: TRBJ2-5; cdr3_aa: CASSSWTAQETQYF
v_call: TRBV6-5; j_call: TRBJ1-2; cdr3_aa: CASSYGQGGDYGYTF
v_call: TRBV15; j_call: TRBJ2-7; cdr3_aa: CATSRGVKGFDDEQYF
v_call: TRBV6-1; j_call: TRBJ1-2; cdr3_aa: CASRSDRANYGYTF
v_call: TRBV4-2; j_call: TRBJ2-7; cdr3_aa: CASSQDLGRVYEQYF
v_call: TRBV7-9; j_call: TRBJ2-1; cdr3_aa: CASTGPYSYNEQFF
v_call: TRBV7-6; j_call: TRBJ2-2; cdr3_aa: CASSSATSGGTGELFF
v_call: TRBV7-2; j_call: TRBJ2-1; cdr3_aa: CASSVSGSSYNEQFF
v_call: TRBV20-1; j_call: TRBJ1-5; cdr3_aa: CSARDPGREGNQPQHF
v_call: TRBV20-1; j_call: TRBJ2-7; cdr3_aa: CSPGLAGVSEQYF
v_call: TRBV13; j_call: TRBJ2-7; cdr3_aa: CASSFGTAGSYEQYF
v_call: TRBV7-2; j_call: TRBJ2-5; cdr3_aa: CASSPWTSGRETQYF
v_call: TRBV10-3; j_call: TRBJ1-3; cdr3_aa: CAISGIQGTGNTIYF
v_call: TRBV5-1; j_call: TRBJ2-1; cdr3_aa: CASSILERNEQFF
v_call: TRBV27; j_call: TRBJ2-7; cdr3_aa: CASPCTGPSAEQYF
v_call: TRBV27; j_call: TRBJ1-4; cdr3_aa: CASRPPRTGGEKLFF
v_call: TRBV9; j_call: TRBJ1-1; cdr3_aa: CASSVGVFNTEAFF
v_call: TRBV10-2; j_call: TRBJ1-5; cdr3_aa: CASSPGGSAYQPQHF
v_call: TRBV20-1; j_call: TRBJ1-4; cdr3_aa: CSARTDSNEKLFF
v_call: TRBV5-1; j_call: TRBJ1-1; cdr3_aa: CASSGNLDYGAFF
v_call: TRBV4-2; j_call: TRBJ2-2; cdr3_aa: CASSQDSGGANTGELFF
v_call: TRBV4-1; j_call: TRBJ1-2; cdr3_aa: CASSPELRDEARYGYTF
v_call: TRBV11-2; j_call: TRBJ2-1; cdr3_aa: CASEGLKYNEQFF
v_call: TRBV7-9; j_call: TRBJ2-7; cdr3_aa: CASGGGTGLSYEQYF
v_call: TRBV6-5; j_call: TRBJ2-1; cdr3_aa: CASSYEGSYNEQFF
v_call: TRBV10-2; j_call: TRBJ2-5; cdr3_aa: CASSGLAGAGTQYF
v_call: TRBV6-5; j_call: TRBJ1-6; cdr3_aa: CASRTGVNSPLHF
v_call: TRBV19; j_call: TRBJ2-1; cdr3_aa: CASSVGFGTFARDEQFF
v_call: TRBV7-9; j_call: TRBJ1-2; cdr3_aa: CASSPSRYGYTF
v_call: TRBV24-1; j_call: TRBJ2-7; cdr3_aa: CAKIRRATSYEQYF
v_call: TRBV29-1; j_call: TRBJ2-5; cdr3_aa: CSVPLSAGETQYF
v_call: TRBV6-1; j_call: TRBJ2-3; cdr3_aa: CASSLTVLHTDTQYF
v_call: TRBV20-1; j_call: TRBJ2-7; cdr3_aa: CSAREPRPGPPNLSYEQYF
v_call: TRBV3-1; j_call: TRBJ2-7; cdr3_aa: CASSHPAPSEQYF
v_call: TRBV24-1; j_call: TRBJ2-2; cdr3_aa: CATSAPGSSNTGELFF
v_call: TRBV7-6; j_call: TRBJ2-7; cdr3_aa: CASSPRDSREQYF
v_call: TRBV7-2; j_call: TRBJ2-1; cdr3_aa: CASKSGSGSYNEQFF
v_call: TRBV27; j_call: TRBJ1-2; cdr3_aa: CASSLSVSTHYGYTF
v_call: TRBV7-9; j_call: TRBJ2-7; cdr3_aa: CASSFVPSSYEQYF
v_call: TRBV3-1; j_call: TRBJ1-1; cdr3_aa: CASSRQTYTEAFF
v_call: TRBV7-9; j_call: TRBJ2-5; cdr3_aa: CASSWQETQYF
v_call: TRBV18; j_call: TRBJ2-7; cdr3_aa: CASSPSRDGVGGEQYF
v_call: TRBV28; j_call: TRBJ2-1; cdr3_aa: CASSLHSSGSYEQFF
v_call: TRBV27; j_call: TRBJ2-1; cdr3_aa: CASSLMGGSSYNEQFF
v_call: TRBV5-1; j_call: TRBJ1-6; cdr3_aa: CASSPGTGERLPLHF
v_call: TRBV2; j_call: TRBJ1-6; cdr3_aa: CASRKPQGPLHF
v_call: TRBV7-2; j_call: TRBJ1-2; cdr3_aa: CASSLEVGGSGYGYTF
v_call: TRBV3-1; j_call: TRBJ2-1; cdr3_aa: CASRGSGQAYNEQFF